One and the same sample provided the 17 T cell receptor beta chains below, sequenced in a study of T-cell memory formation after mild COVID-19. TCRdb itself ran the 5' RACE reads through MiXCR, one entry per CDR3 protein. The sample holds about 270,000 distinct CDR3 sequences, around 15% seen once. The sample comprised PBMCs or a T cell subset sorted from them (not recorded which). The receptors were gathered from a young man who had mild COVID-19 (a few samples of this study predate the infection). Cell type and time point are not known.

The sample holds many counts of this clonotype. The rearrangement links TRBV12-3 or TRBV12-4 to TRBJ2-2; D remains ambiguous. Trimming pared 9 bases from V and 0 bases from J, leaving 11 bases between. The CDR3 covers 14 residues. CDR3 in DNA: TGTGCCAGTGAGAGGTCCACGAACACCGGGGAGCTGTTTTTT. It encodes CASERSTNTGELFF.

This clonotype was observed at least ten times. V usage is TRBV29-1 and J usage is TRBJ2-2; D uncertain. The CDR3 covers 13 residues. V was pared by 3 bases and J by 1 base, with 6 bases between. Germline-derived CDR1 and CDR2 are SQVTM and ANQGSEA. Here the CDR3 DNA reads TGCAGCGTTGATTTCATGAACACCGGGGAGCTGTTTTTT. Its protein product is CSVDFMNTGELFF.

This clonotype was detected a few times. V usage is TRBV10-3 and J usage is TRBJ2-1; D is perhaps TRBD1 or TRBD2 (5 bases each). CDR1 ENHRY and CDR2 SYGVKD come from the germline V gene. Trimming removed 6 bases from V and 5 bases from J, with 14 bases in between. The CDR3 consists of 14 residues. CDR3 coding DNA: TGTGCCATCAGCCCGGGACGGAGGAACAATGAGCAGTTCTTC. Encoded protein: CAISPGRRNNEQFF.

The V gene is TRBV12-3 or TRBV12-4, the J gene TRBJ2-3, with TRBD1 matching over 7 bases. The CDR3 contains 13 residues. V shed 4 bases, J shed 5 bases, and the junction held 3 bases outside the gene matches. CDR3 nucleotides: TGTGCCAGCAGTTGGGACAGTGGAGATACGCAGTATTTT. It is translated as CASSWDSGDTQYF.

The table lists this clonotype with many counts. The rearrangement joins TRBV4-3 to TRBJ1-5, with TRBD1 matching over 8 bases. In germline, CDR1 is LGHNA, CDR2 YSLEER. The CDR3 is 14 amino acids. V dropped 5 bases and J dropped 6; count of bases not matched to a gene: 6. The CDR3 region has the DNA TGCGCCAGCAGCTCGGACAGGGCGAGTCAGCCCCAGCATTTT. It translates to CASSSDRASQPQHF.

This clonotype was counted only a few times. V and J are TRBV4-1 and TRBJ2-1, with D possibly matching TRBD2 (5 bases). Germline loops: CDR1 MGHRA, CDR2 YSYEKL. V lost 4 bases to trimming and J lost 7 bases, with 14 bases between them. This CDR3 has 14 residues. The CDR3 DNA is TGCGCCAGCAGCCTAATACAAAGGGAGAATGAGCAGTTCTTC. Protein sequence: CASSLIQRENEQFF.

This clonotype has more than one count but fewer than ten. The V call is TRBV11-2, the J call TRBJ2-3; D is ambiguous. V lost 5 bases, J lost 5 bases, and 11 bases lay in between. The CDR3 covers 13 residues. Germline assignment: CDR1 SGHAT and CDR2 FQNNGV. CDR3 sequence (DNA): TGTGCCAGCAGCGCCGATATGGGAGATACGCAGTATTTT. This gives the protein CASSADMGDTQYF.

The V call is TRBV30, the J call TRBJ1-3; D ambiguous. This CDR3 is built from 13 residues. The V and J ends lost 0 bases and 2 bases respectively, with 5 bases between them. Germline lookup yields CDR1 GTSNPN and CDR2 SVGIG (reference sequence). The CDR3 reads CAWSVMTGNTIYF. The CDR3 DNA reads as TGTGCCTGGAGTGTCATGACTGGAAACACCATATATTTT.

In the case of this clonotype: A read error may explain this, as a much larger clone is one base away. V gene TRBV7-2 combines with J gene TRBJ1-5; weak D call: TRBD1 (6 bases). Germline assignment: CDR1 SGHTA and CDR2 FQGNSA. V lost 5 bases and J 7 bases, leaving 15 bases between the germline ends. The CDR3 totals 14 residues. The CDR3 loop is CASSLQGNSQPQHF. The DNA of the CDR3 is TGTGCCAGCAGCCTTCAGGGGAATAGCCAGCCCCAGCATTTT.

The chain joins TRBV4-3 to TRBJ1-5, with TRBD1 as a possible D gene (5 bases). V was cut by 0 bases and J by 3 bases, with 12 bases left in between. Germline assignment: CDR1 LGHNA and CDR2 YSLEER. The CDR3 has 16 amino acids. The CDR3 loop reads CASSQDWRTPNQPQHF. CDR3 nucleotides: TGCGCCAGCAGCCAAGATTGGAGGACACCCAATCAGCCCCAGCATTTT.

This clonotype has just a few counts. Because the CDR3's place on the DNA is in doubt, the DNA is left out and the CDR3 is given as listed by TCRdb. The chain employs TRBV4-1 and TRBJ2-3. Germline CDR1 reads MGHRA; CDR2 reads YSYEKL. The CDR3 is made up of 14 amino acids, end residues included. The CDR3 sequence is CASWSTSGTDTQYF.

In its sample, this clonotype was seen a few times. CDR3 in amino acids: CASSILGTSGYNEQFF. The CDR3, as DNA: TGTGCCAGTAGTATTTTAGGGACTAGCGGATACAATGAGCAGTTCTTC. This sequence joins TRBV19 and TRBJ2-1; the match to TRBD2 covers 11 bases. In germline, CDR1 is LNHDA, CDR2 SQIVND (reference sequence). With V trimmed by 3 bases and J by 4 bases, 5 bases remained unmatched. The CDR3 is 16 amino acids.

The V call is TRBV29-1, the J call TRBJ1-5; 9 nucleotides line up with TRBD1. This CDR3 is 14 amino acids long. The trim removed 4 bases at V and 11 bases at J, leaving 12 bases unmatched. Germline loops: CDR1 SQVTM, CDR2 ANQGSEA. The chain's CDR3 is CSVVLGQGLRAQHF. As DNA, the CDR3 is TGCAGCGTTGTGCTGGGACAGGGCTTGAGGGCCCAGCATTTT. The full variable domain, with the rest looked up from reference TRBV29-1 and TRBJ1-5, is SAVISQKPSRDICQRGTSLTIQCQVDSQVTMMFWYRQQPGQSLTLIATANQGSEATYESGFVIDKFPISRPNLTFSTLTVSNMSPEDSSIYLCSVVLGQGLRAQHFGDGTRLSIL.

V is TRBV9 and J is TRBJ2-2; 9 nucleotides align to TRBD2. The CDR3 runs to 14 residues. The J segment lost 7 bases and the V segment lost 3 bases, leaving 4 bases of the junction unmatched. Germline assignment: CDR1 SGDLS and CDR2 YYNGEE. The CDR3: CASSGRSGGGELFF. For the CDR3, the DNA is TGTGCCAGCAGCGGTCGTAGCGGGGGCGGGGAGCTGTTTTTT.

This clonotype was found a few times. The V call is TRBV6-2 or TRBV6-3, the J call TRBJ2-5; D not resolved. The CDR3 covers 17 residues. Germline V lookup: CDR1 MNHEY, CDR2 SVGEGT. Deletions cut 0 bases from V and 2 bases from J, with 16 bases between. CDR3 sequence reads: CASSYSGLSSRQETQYF. For the CDR3, the DNA is TGTGCCAGCAGTTACTCGGGTCTTAGTAGCAGACAAGAGACCCAGTACTTC.

The rearrangement uses TRBV28 and TRBJ1-1, with a possible D match to TRBD1 (6 bases). CDR1 and CDR2 from the germline V gene are MDHEN and SYDVKM. The length of the CDR3 is 14 residues. V was pared by 4 bases and J by 4 bases, with 13 bases between. The CDR3 bases are TGTGCCAGCAGTTCGGGGGCGCGCGGCACTGAAGCTTTCTTT. Its translation: CASSSGARGTEAFF.

This clonotype was recorded a few times. The rearrangement uses TRBV12-3 or TRBV12-4 and TRBJ1-1; D call uncertain. The V end lost 5 bases, the J end lost 7 bases, and 11 bases lay between the germline ends. The CDR3 covers 12 residues. DNA of the CDR3: TGTGCCAGCAGTGGGGATTTTAGTGAAGCTTTCTTT. Translation gives CASSGDFSEAFF.